This TCR beta chain is from a study of tumor and adjacent non-tumor tissue in lung cancer (dated by TCRdb to 2016 to 2018). Regarding the study in general: Of the cohort, roughly 12 patients had adenocarcinoma, 2 had squamous cell carcinoma and 1 had small cell lung cancer. The 15 enrolled patients, of whom approximately ten were men and 5 were women, were aged roughly 30 to 76 years and were diagnosed with TNM stage I to III disease. In total, sequencing yielded 125,075,908 productive TCRbeta reads, which works out to an average of roughly 4.2 million reads per sample. The study compared bulk TCRbeta repertoires from lung tumor tissue and matched distant non-tumor lung tissue of about 15 lung cancer patients. More than 25 paired specimens, one tumor and one normal lung sample per patient, were profiled by TCRbeta CDR3 sequencing. Summary of the overall study and its limitations: Only roughly 14 patients were in the cohort, and the authors stated that larger samples and more detailed clinical data are needed. Significantly higher TCR diversity was found in younger patients, and higher tumor TCR diversity was associated with shorter overall and disease-free survival. Peripheral blood was not sequenced, so blood TCRbeta repertoires were not examined in the lung cancer patients of the study. Tumor tissue showed significantly greater TCR diversity (inverse Simpson) than normal lung tissue (roughly 430 vs 170, P = 0.0075, Mann-Whitney U test). Neither the sequencing platform nor unique molecular identifiers are mentioned in the methods. A significantly larger cumulative share of the repertoire was made up by the top 100 clones in normal lung than in tumor tissue.

The library was prepared using multiplex PCR. Data came from an Illumina HiSeq 2500. TCRbeta libraries were constructed through three rounds of nested PCR with primers (Table S4) according to protocols modified from ARM-PCR. Before sequencing, PCR products in the 200-500 bp range were cut out of the gel and cleaned up using the QIAquick gel extraction kit. In the original analysis: Reads were cleaned using Trimmomatic, were merged into complete CDR3 sequences using FLASH, and were assigned to V(D)J germline segments using MiTCR. Clonal diversity was computed as the inverse Simpson's index with VDJtools. Productive reads were defined as in-frame sequences without a premature stop codon. TCRdb itself trimmed the public reads at Q25 with fastp, ran MiXCR and retained productive beta chains. One record per CDR3 amino acid sequence lists the most common genes and DNA. These V and J calls are TCRdb output, not the study's own analysis. This sample lists some 78,000 distinct CDR3 sequences; over 80% were detected once. Jointly, the top ten make up about 14% of the sample.

As to this clonotype: The antigen it recognizes is unknown. Nothing much larger sits one base from this clone, and base qualities are not available.

V loses 7 bases, J loses 2 bases, and the germline ends lie 12 bases apart. In the germline V gene, CDR1 corresponds to SQVTM and CDR2 to ANQGSEA. Spanning cysteine to phenylalanine, the CDR3 consists of 13 amino acids. Only the CDR3 portion is preserved as DNA: 39 bases, with reading frame beginning at the first base. RNA was isolated from bulk, unsorted tissue, and RNA quality was assessed with a NanoDrop ND-1000 and an Agilent 2100. All donors had newly diagnosed lung cancer, had not received prior chemotherapy, and were admitted for thoracic surgery in China between August and November 2014. Patients who had received previous radiotherapy or chemotherapy, or who had another concurrent cancer, were excluded from the study. Surgical tissue pieces of roughly 1-2 cm3 were preserved in RNAlater solution and stored at -80 °C until use.

The sequence came from a woman aged 45-60 years with non-small cell lung cancer. The specimen was lung tumor tissue. The sequence is built from TRBV29-1 and TRBJ2-1; TRBD2 might be the D gene, on 6 matching bases. The sequenced DNA is TGCAGCGCGGAGGGCACGGCCTACAATGAGCAGTTCTTC. Protein translation: CSAEGTAYNEQFF.